This T cell receptor beta chain originates from a study of tissue T cells after allogeneic stem cell transplantation. Findings and limits, study-wide: Anatomically similar tissues had similar TCR repertoires within each patient. Only a limited share of tissue TCRs appeared in blood or spleen. Alloreactivity or antigen specificity of tissue TCRs was not determined; some clones might be host cells.

Sequencing of TCRbeta CDR3 at survey depth gave sequences and template counts. Produced via immunoSEQ multiplex PCR; TCRdb's table is partial and in-frame only. The sample yields 15,000 to 20,000 clones, 60% to 75% seen once. This clone was found once. Its specificity is unknown. The gene names given are mouse names. Sequencing ends 1 residue short of the CDR3 end; the germline J gene provides the rest. The length of the CDR3 is 18 residues. J gave up 0 bases and V 3 bases, and 9 bases lay outside the gene matches. Germline CDR1 SGHND, CDR2 FRSKSL. This receptor was obtained from a female BALB/c mouse in good health. The strain's MHC: H2-d. The chain couples TRBV15 to TRBJ1-4, with 8 bases fitting TRBD1. The source material was spleen. CDR3 DNA (partial): TGTGCCAGCAGTTTGGAGACAGGGGAGGAGATTTCCAACGAAAGATTATTT. It specifies CASSLETGEEISNERLF. The full CDR3 protein reads CASSLETGEEISNERLFF.